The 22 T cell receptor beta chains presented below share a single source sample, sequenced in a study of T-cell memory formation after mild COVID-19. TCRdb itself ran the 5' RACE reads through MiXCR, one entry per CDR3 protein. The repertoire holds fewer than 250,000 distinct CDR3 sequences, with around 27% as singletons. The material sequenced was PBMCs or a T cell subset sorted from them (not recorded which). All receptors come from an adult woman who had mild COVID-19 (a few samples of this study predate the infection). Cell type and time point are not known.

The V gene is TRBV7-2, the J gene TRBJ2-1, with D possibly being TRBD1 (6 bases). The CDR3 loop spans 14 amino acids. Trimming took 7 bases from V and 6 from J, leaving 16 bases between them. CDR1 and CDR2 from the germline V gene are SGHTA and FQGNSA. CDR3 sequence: CASNPTGLSNEQFF. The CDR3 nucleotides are TGTGCCAGCAACCCAACAGGGTTAAGCAATGAGCAGTTCTTC. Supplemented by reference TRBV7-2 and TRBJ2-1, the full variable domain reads GAGVSQSPSNKVTEKGKDVELRCDPISGHTALYWYRQSLGQGLEFLIYFQGNSAPDKSGLPSDRFSAERTGGSVSTLTIQRTQQEDSAVYLCASNPTGLSNEQFFGPGTRLTVL.

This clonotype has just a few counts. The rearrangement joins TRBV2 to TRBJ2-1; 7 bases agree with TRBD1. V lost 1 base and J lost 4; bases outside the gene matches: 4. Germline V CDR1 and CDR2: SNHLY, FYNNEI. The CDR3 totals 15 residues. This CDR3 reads CASSEEGQSYNEQFF. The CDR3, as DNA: TGTGCCAGCAGTGAAGAGGGACAGAGTTACAATGAGCAGTTCTTC.

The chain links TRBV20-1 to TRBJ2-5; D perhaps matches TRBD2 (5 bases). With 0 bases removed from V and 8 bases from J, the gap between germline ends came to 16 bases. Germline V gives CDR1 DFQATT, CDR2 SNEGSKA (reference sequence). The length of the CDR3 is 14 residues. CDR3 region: CSARDEGTWVTQYF. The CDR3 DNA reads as TGCAGTGCTAGAGATGAGGGAACCTGGGTAACCCAGTACTTC.

CDR3 bases: TGTGCCAGCAGCTTAGACATTGCGGGACAGGAGACCTACAATGAGCAGTTCTTC. Protein sequence: CASSLDIAGQETYNEQFF. This chain joins TRBV7-2 and TRBJ2-1; TRBD1 agrees at 8 bases. The CDR3 runs to 18 residues. Germline CDR1 is SGHTA and CDR2 is FQGNSA. V lost 1 base and J lost 2; bases outside the gene matches: 10.

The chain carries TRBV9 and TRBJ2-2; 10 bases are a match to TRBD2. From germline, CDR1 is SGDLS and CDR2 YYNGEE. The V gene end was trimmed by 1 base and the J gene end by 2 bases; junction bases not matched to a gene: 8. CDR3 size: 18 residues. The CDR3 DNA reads TGTGCCAGCAGCGTAAGCGGGGGGGCCCCGCCTAACACCGGGGAGCTGTTTTTT. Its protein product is CASSVSGGAPPNTGELFF.

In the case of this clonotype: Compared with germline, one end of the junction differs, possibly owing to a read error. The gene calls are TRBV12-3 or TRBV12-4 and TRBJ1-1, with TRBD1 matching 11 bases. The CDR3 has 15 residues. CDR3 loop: CSSRKDRGRLTEAFF. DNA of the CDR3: TGTTCCAGCAGAAAGGACAGGGGGCGTTTGACTGAAGCTTTCTTT.

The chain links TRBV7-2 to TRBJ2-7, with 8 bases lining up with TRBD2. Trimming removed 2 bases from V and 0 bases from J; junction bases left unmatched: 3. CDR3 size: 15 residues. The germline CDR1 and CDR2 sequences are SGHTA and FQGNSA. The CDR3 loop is CASSLQSGSSYEQYF. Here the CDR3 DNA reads TGTGCCAGCAGCTTACAAAGCGGGAGCTCCTACGAGCAGTACTTC.

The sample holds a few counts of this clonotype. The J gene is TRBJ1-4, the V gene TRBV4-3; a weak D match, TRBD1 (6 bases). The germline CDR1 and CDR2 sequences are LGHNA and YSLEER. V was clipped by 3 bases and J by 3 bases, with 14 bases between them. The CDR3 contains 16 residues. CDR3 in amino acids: CASSQRPGHANEKLFF. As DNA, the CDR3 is TGCGCCAGCAGCCAGAGACCGGGACATGCTAATGAAAAACTGTTTTTT.

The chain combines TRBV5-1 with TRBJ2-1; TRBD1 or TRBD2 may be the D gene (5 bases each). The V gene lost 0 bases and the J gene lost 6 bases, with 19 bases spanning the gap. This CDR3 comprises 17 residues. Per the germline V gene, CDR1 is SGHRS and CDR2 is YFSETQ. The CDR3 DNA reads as TGCGCCAGCAGCTTGGTCCCCGGGACCCACGTTTCCAATGAGCAGTTCTTC. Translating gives CASSLVPGTHVSNEQFF.

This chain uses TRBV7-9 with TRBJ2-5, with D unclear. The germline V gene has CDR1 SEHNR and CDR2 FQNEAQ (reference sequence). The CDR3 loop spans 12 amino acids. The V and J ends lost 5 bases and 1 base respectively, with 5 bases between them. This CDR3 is CASSETQETQYF. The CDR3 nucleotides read TGTGCCAGCAGCGAAACCCAAGAGACCCAGTACTTC.

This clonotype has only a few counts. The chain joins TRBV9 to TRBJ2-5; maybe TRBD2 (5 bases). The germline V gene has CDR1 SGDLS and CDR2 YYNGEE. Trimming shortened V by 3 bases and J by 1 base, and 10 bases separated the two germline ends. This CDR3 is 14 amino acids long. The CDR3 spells CASSGGPSQETQYF. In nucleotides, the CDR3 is TGTGCCAGCAGCGGAGGGCCTAGCCAAGAGACCCAGTACTTC.

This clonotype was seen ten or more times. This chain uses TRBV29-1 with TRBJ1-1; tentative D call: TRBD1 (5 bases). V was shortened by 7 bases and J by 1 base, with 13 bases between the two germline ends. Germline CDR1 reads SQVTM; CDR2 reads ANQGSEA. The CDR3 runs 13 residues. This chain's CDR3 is CSARGAGNTEAFF. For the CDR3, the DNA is TGCAGCGCCCGAGGGGCAGGGAACACTGAAGCTTTCTTT.

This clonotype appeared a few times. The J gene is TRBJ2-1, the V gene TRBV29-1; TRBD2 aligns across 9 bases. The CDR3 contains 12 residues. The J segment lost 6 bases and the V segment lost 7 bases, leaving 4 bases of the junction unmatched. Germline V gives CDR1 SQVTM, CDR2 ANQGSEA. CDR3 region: CSAETSGNEQFF. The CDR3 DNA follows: TGCAGCGCGGAGACTAGCGGCAATGAGCAGTTCTTC.

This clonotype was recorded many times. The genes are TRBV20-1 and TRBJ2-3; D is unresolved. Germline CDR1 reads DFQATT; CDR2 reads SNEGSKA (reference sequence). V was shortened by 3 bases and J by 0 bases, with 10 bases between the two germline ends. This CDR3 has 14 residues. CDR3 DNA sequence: TGCAGTGCTAGTGCAGATGCGAGCACAGATACGCAGTATTTT. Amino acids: CSASADASTDTQYF.

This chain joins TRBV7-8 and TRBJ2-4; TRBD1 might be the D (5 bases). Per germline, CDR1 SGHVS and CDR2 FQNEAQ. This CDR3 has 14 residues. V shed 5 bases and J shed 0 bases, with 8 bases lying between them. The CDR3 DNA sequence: TGTGCCAGCAGCCCACAGGTAGCCAAAAACATTCAGTACTTC. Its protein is CASSPQVAKNIQYF.

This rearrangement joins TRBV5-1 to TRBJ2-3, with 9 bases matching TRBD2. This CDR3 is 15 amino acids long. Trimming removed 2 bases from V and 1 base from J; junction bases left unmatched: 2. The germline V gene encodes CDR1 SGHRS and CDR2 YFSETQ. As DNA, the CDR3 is TGCGCCAGCAGCTTTAGCGGGGGTCGCACAGATACGCAGTATTTT. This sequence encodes CASSFSGGRTDTQYF.

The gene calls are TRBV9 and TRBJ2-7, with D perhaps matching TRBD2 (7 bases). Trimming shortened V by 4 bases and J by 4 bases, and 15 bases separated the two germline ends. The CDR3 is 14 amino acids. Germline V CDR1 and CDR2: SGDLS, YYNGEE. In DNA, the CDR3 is TGTGCCAGCAGCCTACGGGGGGCGAAATACGAGCAGTACTTC. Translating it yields CASSLRGAKYEQYF.

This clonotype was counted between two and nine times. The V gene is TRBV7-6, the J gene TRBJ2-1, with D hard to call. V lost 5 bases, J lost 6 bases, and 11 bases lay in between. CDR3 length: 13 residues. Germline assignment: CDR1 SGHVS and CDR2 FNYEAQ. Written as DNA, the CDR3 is TGTGCCAGCAGCACACGGCCGGGCAATGAGCAGTTCTTC. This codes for CASSTRPGNEQFF. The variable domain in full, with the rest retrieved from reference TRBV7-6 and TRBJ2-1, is GAGVSQSPRYKVTKRGQDVALRCDPISGHVSLYWYRQALGQGPEFLTYFNYEAQQDKSGLPNDRFSAERPEGSISTLTIQRTEQRDSAMYRCASSTRPGNEQFFGPGTRLTVL.

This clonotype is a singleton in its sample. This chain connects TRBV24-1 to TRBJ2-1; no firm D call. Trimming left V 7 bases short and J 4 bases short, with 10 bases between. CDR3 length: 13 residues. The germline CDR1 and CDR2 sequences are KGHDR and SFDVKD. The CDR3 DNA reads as TGTGCCACCAGCGACGGAAATTACAATGAGCAGTTCTTC. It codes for CATSDGNYNEQFF.

The CDR3 loop reads CASRMTGGTEAFF. CDR3 in DNA: TGCGCCAGCAGAATGACGGGCGGGACTGAAGCTTTCTTT. The J gene is TRBJ1-1, the V gene TRBV5-1; D unclear. V shed 5 bases and J shed 5 bases, with 13 bases lying between them. CDR3 length: 13 amino acids. In germline, CDR1 is SGHRS, CDR2 YFSETQ.

CDR3 DNA: TGCGCCAGCAGCGTGGGGGGGCCTGGCTACACCTTC. It codes for CASSVGGPGYTF. The chain links TRBV5-1 to TRBJ1-2; perhaps TRBD1 as D (6 bases). The germline V gene has CDR1 SGHRS and CDR2 YFSETQ. The CDR3 has 12 residues. The V and J ends lost 4 bases and 7 bases respectively, with 11 bases between them.

Written as DNA, the CDR3 is TGTGCCAGCAGTTTGAATGACAATGAGCAGTTCTTC. Translation gives CASSLNDNEQFF. The chain couples TRBV27 to TRBJ2-1; D remains unclear. This CDR3 has 12 amino acids. Germline-derived CDR1 and CDR2 are MNHEY and SMNVEV (reference sequence). The V end was cut by 3 bases, the J end by 5 bases, with 5 bases between.